Listed below are T cell receptor beta chains from one sample, sequenced in a study of blood T cell repertoires in COVID-19. Profiled with immunoSEQ multiplex PCR; TCRdb holds only in-frame clones, not every one. The sample holds around 200,000 clones, 70% to 90% seen once. The sequenced sample consisted of peripheral blood. The source is a woman in her forties or fifties with acute or convalescent COVID-19. Both conserved end residues are part of each CDR3. Each record gives: V gene, clone size, D gene, J gene, CDR3 protein, CDR3 DNA. A D gene is named only where the DNA matches it firmly. A clone size is listed for some rows: how often the clone was seen (once, few, many), or a class if it is expanded.

TRBV24-1	.	.	TRBJ2-1	CATNLPGTYNEQFF	TGTGCCACCAATTTACCGGGGACTTACAATGAGCAGTTCTTC
TRBV7-2	once	TRBD2	TRBJ2-3	CASSFGPPTSGRVADTQYF	TGTGCCAGCAGCTTCGGCCCCCCCACTAGCGGGAGGGTTGCAGATACGCAGTATTTT
TRBV28	.	.	TRBJ2-3	CASSLSIVTDTQYF	TGTGCCAGCAGTTTATCGATAGTCACAGATACGCAGTATTTT
TRBV29-1	once	TRBD1	TRBJ1-1	CSVYRGSEAFF	TGCAGCGTCTACAGGGGTTCAGAAGCTTTCTTT
TRBV2	.	TRBD2	TRBJ2-2	CASSEGRGGDTGELFF	TGTGCCAGCAGTGAGGGGCGGGGGGGGGACACCGGGGAGCTGTTTTTT
TRBV11-3	.	TRBD2	TRBJ2-7	CASSQSGGFEDYEQYF	TGTGCCAGCAGCCAAAGCGGGGGTTTTGAGGATTACGAGCAGTACTTC
TRBV11-3	.	.	TRBJ2-5	CASSPPGMGRGETQYF	TGTGCCAGCAGCCCGCCGGGAATGGGGAGAGGAGAGACCCAGTACTTC
TRBV18	.	.	TRBJ2-5	CASSPGIAETQYF	TGTGCCAGCTCACCGGGCATAGCGGAGACCCAGTACTTC
TRBV11-3	.	TRBD1	TRBJ1-1	CASSLRGQGASRMNTEAFF	TGTGCCAGCAGCTTAAGAGGACAGGGGGCTAGTAGGATGAACACTGAAGCTTTCTTT
TRBV18	.	TRBD1	TRBJ1-1	CASSPPGQGGTEAFF	TGTGCCAGCTCACCACCGGGACAGGGGGGCACTGAAGCTTTCTTT
TRBV11-3	.	.	TRBJ1-1	CASSSSGENTEAFF	TGTGCCAGCAGCTCTTCAGGGGAAAACACTGAAGCTTTCTTT
TRBV6-5	.	.	TRBJ2-5	CASRAGEETQYF	TGTGCCAGCAGGGCAGGGGAAGAGACCCAGTACTTC
TRBV24-1	.	.	TRBJ1-5	CATSEIGHYFNQPQHF	TGTGCCACCAGTGAAATCGGACACTACTTCAATCAGCCCCAGCATTTT
TRBV3-1/TRBV3-2	.	TRBD1	TRBJ1-2	CASSQDPLQGRYGYTF	TGTGCCAGCAGCCAAGACCCCCTACAGGGGAGATATGGCTACACCTTC
TRBV27	.	TRBD1	TRBJ1-3	CASWGQIGNTIYF	TGTGCCAGCTGGGGACAGATAGGAAACACCATATATTTT
TRBV10-3	.	.	TRBJ1-1	CAIGRGGELRAEAFF	TGTGCCATCGGTAGGGGAGGGGAACTGAGGGCTGAAGCTTTCTTT
TRBV19	.	TRBD1	TRBJ1-4	CASSPWGDSNEKLFF	TGTGCCAGTAGTCCTTGGGGGGACAGTAATGAAAAACTGTTTTTT
TRBV12-3/TRBV12-4	.	.	TRBJ1-2	CASSFGPGYTF	TGTGCCAGCAGTTTCGGTCCTGGCTACACCTTC
TRBV11-2	.	.	TRBJ2-7	CASSLAASALSYEQYF	TGTGCCAGCAGCTTAGCGGCCTCAGCGTTGTCCTACGAGCAGTACTTC
TRBV19	.	TRBD1	TRBJ2-7	CASSPGQGHSYEQYF	TGTGCCAGTAGTCCGGGACAGGGGCACTCCTACGAGCAGTACTTC
TRBV5-1	.	.	TRBJ1-4	CASSRGRDGEKLFF	TGCGCCAGCAGCCGCGGGAGGGACGGTGAAAAACTGTTTTTT
TRBV19	.	TRBD2	TRBJ2-1	CASSALAGGDEQFF	TGTGCCAGTAGTGCACTAGCGGGAGGCGATGAGCAGTTCTTC
TRBV18	.	.	TRBJ2-7	CASSPGKGYEQYF	TGTGCCAGCTCACCCGGGAAGGGCTACGAGCAGTACTTC
TRBV4-1	.	TRBD2	TRBJ2-7	CASSQDYASGIPPKGEQYF	TGCGCCAGCAGCCAAGATTATGCTAGCGGGATCCCCCCCAAGGGGGAGCAGTACTTC
TRBV19	.	.	TRBJ2-6	CASSGQAGSGANVLTF	TGTGCCAGTAGTGGGCAGGCTGGCTCTGGGGCCAACGTCCTGACTTTC
TRBV15	few	.	TRBJ2-5	CATSTRIQGPQETQYF	TGTGCCACCAGCACCAGGATACAGGGACCACAAGAGACCCAGTACTTC
TRBV5-8	.	.	TRBJ1-5	CASSLYRGMDQPQHF	TGTGCCAGCAGCTTGTACCGGGGGATGGATCAGCCCCAGCATTTT
TRBV4-2	.	TRBD2	TRBJ2-3	CASSTLAGETDTQYF	TGTGCCAGCAGCACGCTAGCGGGAGAAACAGATACGCAGTATTTT
TRBV2	.	.	TRBJ1-3	CASRGGAEGNTIYF	TGTGCCAGCAGGGGAGGAGCTGAAGGAAACACCATATATTTT
TRBV9	many	TRBD1	TRBJ1-6	CASSPRGTGDNSPLHF	TGTGCCAGCAGCCCCCGAGGGACAGGGGACAATTCACCCCTCCACTTT
TRBV7-9	.	TRBD1	TRBJ2-1	CASSITGTGGRNEQFF	TGTGCCAGCAGCATAACCGGGACAGGGGGCCGAAATGAGCAGTTCTTC
TRBV11-2	.	.	TRBJ1-2	CASSPELRGGYTF	TGTGCCAGCAGCCCCGAGCTGCGCGGAGGCTACACCTTC
TRBV27	.	TRBD2	TRBJ2-7	CASSLSPSGNEQYF	TGTGCCAGCAGTTTAAGCCCTAGCGGGAACGAGCAGTACTTC
TRBV5-1	.	.	TRBJ2-1	CASRQGPSYNEQFF	TGCGCCAGCCGCCAGGGTCCGTCCTACAATGAGCAGTTCTTC
TRBV6-5	.	TRBD1	TRBJ2-7	CASSLGQVPYEQYF	TGTGCCAGCAGCCTCGGACAGGTCCCCTACGAGCAGTACTTC
TRBV10-3	once	TRBD2	TRBJ2-3	CAISPNPGLERTDTQYF	TGTGCCATCAGCCCCAATCCGGGACTAGAACGCACAGATACGCAGTATTTT
TRBV30	few	.	TRBJ2-1	CAWTKRGFYNEQFF	TGTGCCTGGACCAAGAGGGGGTTCTACAATGAGCAGTTCTTC
TRBV24-1	few	.	TRBJ2-7	CATSDSGSRPYEQYF	TGTGCCACCAGTGATTCCGGGAGTCGCCCCTACGAGCAGTACTTC
TRBV19	once	TRBD2	TRBJ2-3	CASQTGTSGGSTDTQYF	TGTGCCAGCCAGACCGGGACTAGCGGGGGTAGCACAGATACGCAGTATTTT
TRBV3-1/TRBV3-2	.	TRBD1	TRBJ2-5	CASSLDRGLQETQYF	TGTGCCAGCAGCCTCGACAGGGGGCTTCAAGAGACCCAGTACTTC
TRBV6-5	.	.	TRBJ1-2	CASSLTTGSYTF	TGTGCCAGCAGTTTGACTACAGGGAGCTACACCTTC
TRBV5-6	.	TRBD1	TRBJ2-7	CASRNRQGAREQYF	TGTGCCAGCAGAAATCGACAGGGGGCGCGTGAGCAGTACTTC
TRBV6-5	.	.	TRBJ1-2	CASRTNSSPNYGYTF	TGTGCCAGCAGAACAAACAGTTCTCCTAACTATGGCTACACCTTC
TRBV7-2	once	TRBD2	TRBJ2-7	CASSSLAGKIFYEQYF	TGTGCCAGCAGCTCGTTAGCGGGGAAGATTTTCTACGAGCAGTACTTC
TRBV2	.	.	TRBJ1-1	CASRDPGATFEAFF	TGTGCCAGCAGGGACCCGGGAGCCACCTTTGAAGCTTTCTTT
TRBV11-2	.	TRBD1	TRBJ1-6	CASSRNTGDSPLHF	TGTGCCAGCAGCCGCAATACAGGGGATTCACCCCTCCACTTT
TRBV7-9	.	.	TRBJ2-2	CASSGTWGFKTGELFF	TGTGCCAGCAGCGGGACATGGGGGTTCAAGACCGGGGAGCTGTTTTTT
TRBV5-1	.	.	TRBJ2-4	CASSHNGQNKNIQYF	TGCGCCAGCAGCCATAATGGACAGAATAAAAACATTCAGTACTTC
TRBV5-1	.	TRBD2	TRBJ2-2	CASRSPGLAGAGELFF	TGCGCCAGCAGAAGCCCCGGACTAGCGGGAGCCGGGGAGCTGTTTTTT
TRBV19	.	.	TRBJ1-5	CATRMGLQSAQHF	TGTGCCACCAGAATGGGACTCCAATCAGCCCAGCATTTT
TRBV19	.	.	TRBJ1-2	CASSGRREGRGYTF	TGTGCCAGTAGTGGTCGGAGGGAAGGGCGTGGCTACACCTTC
TRBV2	.	.	TRBJ1-1	CASSEWGQRNTEAFF	TGTGCCAGCAGTGAATGGGGGCAACGTAACACTGAAGCTTTCTTT
TRBV7-9	.	.	TRBJ2-7	CASSLIEHYEQYF	TGTGCCAGCAGCTTGATAGAGCACTACGAGCAGTACTTC
TRBV7-8	.	TRBD2	TRBJ2-3	CASSPNGGGSADTQYF	TGTGCCAGCAGCCCGAACGGGGGGGGATCCGCAGATACGCAGTATTTT
TRBV7-9	.	.	TRBJ2-5	CASSSSVSGLGETQYF	TGTGCCAGCAGCTCAAGTGTGTCGGGGTTGGGAGAGACCCAGTACTTC
TRBV27	.	TRBD1	TRBJ2-7	CASSLMSQGNEQYF	TGTGCCAGCAGTTTAATGTCACAGGGGAACGAGCAGTACTTC
TRBV2	.	.	TRBJ1-2	CASRGKDSSGYTF	TGTGCCAGCAGGGGGAAGGACAGCTCTGGCTACACCTTC
TRBV2	once	TRBD1	TRBJ1-6	CASREQGVYNSPLHF	TGTGCCAGCAGGGAACAGGGGGTCTATAATTCACCCCTCCACTTT
TRBV18	few	.	TRBJ1-5	CASSPPGHQTEPQHF	TGTGCCAGCTCACCACCGGGACATCAGACAGAGCCCCAGCATTTT